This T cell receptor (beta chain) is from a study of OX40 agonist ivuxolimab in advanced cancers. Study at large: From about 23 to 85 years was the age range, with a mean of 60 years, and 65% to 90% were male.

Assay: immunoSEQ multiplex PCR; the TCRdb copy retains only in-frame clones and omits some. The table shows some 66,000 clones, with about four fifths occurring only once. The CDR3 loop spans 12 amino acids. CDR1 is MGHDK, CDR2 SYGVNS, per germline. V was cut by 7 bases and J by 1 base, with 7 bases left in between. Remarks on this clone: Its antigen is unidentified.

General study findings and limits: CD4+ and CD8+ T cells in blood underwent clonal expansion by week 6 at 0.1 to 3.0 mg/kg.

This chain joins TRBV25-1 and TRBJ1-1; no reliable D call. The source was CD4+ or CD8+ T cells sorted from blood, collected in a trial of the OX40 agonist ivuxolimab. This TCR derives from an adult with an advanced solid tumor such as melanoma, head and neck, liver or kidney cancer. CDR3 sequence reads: CASINGNTEAFF. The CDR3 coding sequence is TGTGCCAGCATTAATGGGAACACTGAAGCTTTCTTT.